The clone carrying this T cell receptor (beta chain) was recorded at least ten times. As for time point: newly diagnosed GD, antithyroid drugs for less than 3 months. Construction of the TCR library relied on RNA isolated from PBMCs. The patient group derived from an endocrinology department in Xi'an, China. The collection involved drawing around 8.5 milliliters of peripheral blood into EDTA tubes. This sample is part of a study of regulatory T cells in long-lasting Graves disease. Libraries of TCR beta came from iRepertoire HTBI primers plus Arm-PCR of CDR3 regions. One entry per CDR3 protein results from TCRdb running MiXCR on the multiplex PCR reads. The repertoire holds approximately 300,000 distinct CDR3 sequences, with approximately 20% as singletons. Germline loops: CDR1 SNHLY, CDR2 FYNNEI. Unmatched junction bases numbered 6, after V lost 7 bases and J lost 2 bases. The CDR3 length is 14 residues.

This TCR was recovered from a female donor with Graves disease. The sample in question was peripheral blood mononuclear cells (PBMCs), obtained at new diagnosis, from a patient treated with antithyroid drugs. The J gene is TRBJ2-7, the V gene TRBV2, with 9 bases aligning to TRBD1. In nucleotides, the CDR3 is TGTGCCAGCACCGGACAGGGGTTAACCTACGAGCAGTACTTC. Amino acid sequence: CASTGQGLTYEQYF.